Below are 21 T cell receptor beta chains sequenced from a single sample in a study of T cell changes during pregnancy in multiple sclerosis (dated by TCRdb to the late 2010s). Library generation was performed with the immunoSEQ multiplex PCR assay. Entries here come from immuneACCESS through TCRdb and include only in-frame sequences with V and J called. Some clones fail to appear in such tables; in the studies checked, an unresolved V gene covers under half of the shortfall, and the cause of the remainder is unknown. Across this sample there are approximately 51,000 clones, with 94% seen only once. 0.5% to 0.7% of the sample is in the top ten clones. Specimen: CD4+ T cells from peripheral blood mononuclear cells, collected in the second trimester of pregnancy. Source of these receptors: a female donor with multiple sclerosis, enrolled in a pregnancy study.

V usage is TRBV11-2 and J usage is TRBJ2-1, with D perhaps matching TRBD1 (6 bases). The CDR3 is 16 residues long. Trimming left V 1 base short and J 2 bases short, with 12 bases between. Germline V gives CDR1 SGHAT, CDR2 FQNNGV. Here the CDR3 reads CASSLVGTRAYNEQFF. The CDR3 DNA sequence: TGTGCCAGCAGCTTAGTCGGGACAAGAGCCTACAATGAGCAGTTCTTC.

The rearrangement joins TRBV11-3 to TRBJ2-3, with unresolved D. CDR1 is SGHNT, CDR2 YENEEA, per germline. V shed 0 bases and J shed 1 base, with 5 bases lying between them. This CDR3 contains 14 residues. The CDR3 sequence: CASSLDAGTDTQYF. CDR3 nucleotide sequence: TGTGCCAGCAGCTTAGACGCGGGCACAGATACGCAGTATTTT.

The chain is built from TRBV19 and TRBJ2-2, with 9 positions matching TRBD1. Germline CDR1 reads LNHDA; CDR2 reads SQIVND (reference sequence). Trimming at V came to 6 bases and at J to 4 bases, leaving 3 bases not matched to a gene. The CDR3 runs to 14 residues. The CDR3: CASRDRGSTGELFF. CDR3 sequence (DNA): TGTGCCAGTAGGGACAGGGGAAGCACCGGGGAGCTGTTTTTT. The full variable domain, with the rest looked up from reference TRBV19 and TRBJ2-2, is DGGITQSPKYLFRKEGQNVTLSCEQNLNHDAMYWYRQDPGQGLRLIYYSQIVNDFQKGDIAEGYSVSREKKESFPLTVTSAQKNPTAFYLCASRDRGSTGELFFGEGSRLTVL.

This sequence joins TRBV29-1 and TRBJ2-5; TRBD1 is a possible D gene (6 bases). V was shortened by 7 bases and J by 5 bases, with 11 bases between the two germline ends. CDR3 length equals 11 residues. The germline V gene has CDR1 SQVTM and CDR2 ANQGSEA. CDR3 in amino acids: CSAGHVETQYF. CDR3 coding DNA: TGCAGCGCGGGACATGTGGAGACCCAGTACTTC.

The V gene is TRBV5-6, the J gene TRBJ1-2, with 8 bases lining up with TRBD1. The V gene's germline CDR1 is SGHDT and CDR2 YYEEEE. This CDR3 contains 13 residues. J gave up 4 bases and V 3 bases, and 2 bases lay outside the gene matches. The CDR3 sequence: CASSSGQVYGYTF. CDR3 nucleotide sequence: TGTGCCAGCAGCTCGGGACAGGTCTATGGCTACACCTTC.

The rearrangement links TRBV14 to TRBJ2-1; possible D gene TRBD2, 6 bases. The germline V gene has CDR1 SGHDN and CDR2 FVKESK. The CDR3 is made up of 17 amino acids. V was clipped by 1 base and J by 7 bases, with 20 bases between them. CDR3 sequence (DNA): TGTGCCAGCAGCCAAGGTGGAGGGGTCCCATTCGGTAATGAGCAGTTCTTC. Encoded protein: CASSQGGGVPFGNEQFF.

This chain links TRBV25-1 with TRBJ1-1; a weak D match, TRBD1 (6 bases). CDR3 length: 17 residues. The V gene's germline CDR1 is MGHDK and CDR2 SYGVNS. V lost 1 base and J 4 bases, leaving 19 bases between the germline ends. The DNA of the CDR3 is TGTGCCAGCAGTGAATCTGGTAGGGGGGGAGGGACCACTGAAGCTTTCTTT. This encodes CASSESGRGGGTTEAFF.

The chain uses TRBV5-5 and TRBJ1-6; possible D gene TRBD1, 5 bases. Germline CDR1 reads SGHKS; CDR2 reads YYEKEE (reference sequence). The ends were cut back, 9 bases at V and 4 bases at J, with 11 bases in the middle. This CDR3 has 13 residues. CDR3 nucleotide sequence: TGTGCCACCTCCGGGACTTATAATTCACCCCTCCACTTT. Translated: CATSGTYNSPLHF.

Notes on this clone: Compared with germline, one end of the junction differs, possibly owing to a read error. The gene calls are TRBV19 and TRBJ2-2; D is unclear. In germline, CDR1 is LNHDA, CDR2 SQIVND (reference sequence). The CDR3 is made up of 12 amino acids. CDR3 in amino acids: CASSINSGELFF. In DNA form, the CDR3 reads TGTGCCAGTAGTATAAACAGCGGGGAGCTGTTTTTT.

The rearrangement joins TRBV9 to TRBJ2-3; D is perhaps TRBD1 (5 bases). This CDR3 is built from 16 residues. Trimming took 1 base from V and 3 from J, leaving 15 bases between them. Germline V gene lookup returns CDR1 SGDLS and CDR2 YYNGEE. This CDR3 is CASSVYDSRSTDTQYF. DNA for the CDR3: TGTGCCAGCAGCGTATATGACAGCAGGTCGACAGATACGCAGTATTTT.

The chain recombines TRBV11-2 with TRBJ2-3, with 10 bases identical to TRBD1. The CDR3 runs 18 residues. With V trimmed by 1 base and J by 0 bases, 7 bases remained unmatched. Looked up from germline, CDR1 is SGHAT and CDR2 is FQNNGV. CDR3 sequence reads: CASSLGRGQGTSTDTQYF. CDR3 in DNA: TGTGCCAGCAGCTTAGGGAGGGGACAGGGGACTAGCACAGATACGCAGTATTTT.

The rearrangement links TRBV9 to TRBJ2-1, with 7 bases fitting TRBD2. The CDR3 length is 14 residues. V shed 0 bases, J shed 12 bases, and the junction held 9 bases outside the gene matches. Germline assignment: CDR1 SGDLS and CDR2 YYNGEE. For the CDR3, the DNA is TGTGCCAGCAGCGTAGACTTTTGGACTAGGGCGCAGTTCTTC. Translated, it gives CASSVDFWTRAQFF.

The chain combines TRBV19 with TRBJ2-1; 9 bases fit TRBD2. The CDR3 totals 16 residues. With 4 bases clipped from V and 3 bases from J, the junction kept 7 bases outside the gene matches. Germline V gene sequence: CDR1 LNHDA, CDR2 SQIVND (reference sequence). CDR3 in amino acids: CASSTFSGGSYNEQFF. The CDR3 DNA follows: TGTGCCAGTAGTACCTTCAGCGGGGGGAGCTACAATGAGCAGTTCTTC.

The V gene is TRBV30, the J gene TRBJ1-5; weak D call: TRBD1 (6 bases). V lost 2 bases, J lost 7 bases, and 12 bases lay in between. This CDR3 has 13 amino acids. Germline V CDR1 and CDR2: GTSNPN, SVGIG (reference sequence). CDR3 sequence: CAWSPQGWQPQHF. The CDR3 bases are TGTGCCTGGAGTCCACAGGGCTGGCAGCCCCAGCATTTT.

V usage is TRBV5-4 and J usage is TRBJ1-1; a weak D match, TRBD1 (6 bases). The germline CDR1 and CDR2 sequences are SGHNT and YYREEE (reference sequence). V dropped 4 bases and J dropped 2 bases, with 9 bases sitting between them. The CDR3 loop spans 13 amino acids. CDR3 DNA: TGTGCCAGCAGCCGGGGACAAAACACTGAAGCTTTCTTT. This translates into CASSRGQNTEAFF.

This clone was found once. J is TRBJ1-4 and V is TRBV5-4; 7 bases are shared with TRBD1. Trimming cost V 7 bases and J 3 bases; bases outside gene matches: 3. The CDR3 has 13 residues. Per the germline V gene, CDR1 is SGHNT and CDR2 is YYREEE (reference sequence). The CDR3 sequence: CASLQGPNEKLFF. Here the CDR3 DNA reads TGTGCCAGCCTACAGGGGCCTAATGAAAAACTGTTTTTT.

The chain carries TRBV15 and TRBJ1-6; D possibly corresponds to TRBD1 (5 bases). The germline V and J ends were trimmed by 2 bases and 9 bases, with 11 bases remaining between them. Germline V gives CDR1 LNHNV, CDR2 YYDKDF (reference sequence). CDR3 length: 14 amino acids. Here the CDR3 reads CATSRQGGSSPLHF. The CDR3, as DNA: TGTGCCACCAGCAGACAGGGAGGGTCTTCACCCCTCCACTTT.

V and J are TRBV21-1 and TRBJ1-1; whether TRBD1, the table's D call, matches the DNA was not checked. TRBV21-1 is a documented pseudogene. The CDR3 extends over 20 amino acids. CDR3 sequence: CASSPSSSASGTGANTEAFF. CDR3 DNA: TGTGCCAGCAGCCCGAGTTCGTCCGCCTCCGGGACAGGGGCGAACACTGAAGCTTTCTTT.

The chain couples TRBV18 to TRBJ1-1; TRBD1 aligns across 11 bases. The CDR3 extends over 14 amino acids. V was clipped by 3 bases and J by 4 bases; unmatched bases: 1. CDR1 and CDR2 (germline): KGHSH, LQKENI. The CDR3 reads CASSPGTGGTEAFF. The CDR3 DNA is TGTGCCAGCTCACCCGGGACAGGGGGCACTGAAGCTTTCTTT.

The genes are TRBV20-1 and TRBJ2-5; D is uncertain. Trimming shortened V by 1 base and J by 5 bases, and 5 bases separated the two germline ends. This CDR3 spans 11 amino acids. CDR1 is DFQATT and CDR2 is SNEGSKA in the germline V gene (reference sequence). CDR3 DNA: TGCAGTGCTAGAGGAGAGGAGACCCAGTACTTC. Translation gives CSARGEETQYF.

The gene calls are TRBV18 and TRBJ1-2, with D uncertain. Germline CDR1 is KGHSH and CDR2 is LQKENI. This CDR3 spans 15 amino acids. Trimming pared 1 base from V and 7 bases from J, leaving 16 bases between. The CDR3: CASSPLPGLTGGYTF. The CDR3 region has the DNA TGTGCCAGCTCACCACTTCCCGGGTTAACTGGTGGCTACACCTTC.